This entry features one TCR beta chain sequence. The antigen is undetermined. This sample is part of a study of post-analysis software for immune sequencing data. Study at large: Courses of disease covered relapsing-remitting, secondary progressive and progressive-relapsing multiple sclerosis.

V shed 2 bases and J 4 bases; nucleotides not matched to a gene: 8. Germline-derived CDR1 and CDR2 are SGHKS and YYEKEE (reference sequence). This CDR3 comprises 16 residues. General study points: TRBV segments more frequent in patients than in controls numbered roughly 5 and included TRBV5-6, TRBV5-1 and TRBV20-1. A significant reduction in normalized Chao1 diversity was observed in multiple sclerosis patients versus controls. Those samples that were prepared in the same batch co-clustered strongly by F measure.

The TCR beta cDNA libraries contained unique molecular identifiers. There were about 0.85 to 11 million T cells, and around 500,000 cDNA molecules came from them. TCRdb reprocessed the PCR reads via MiXCR and lists one record per CDR3 protein. Of 750,000 to 950,000 distinct CDR3 sequences in the sample, about 57% are singletons; the top ten hold approximately 4.3%. The source material was blood. The chain recombines TRBV5-5 with TRBJ2-5, with 10 bases matching TRBD1. This clonotype was sampled from a girl aged 5 to 17 with multiple sclerosis. The CDR3 bases are TGTGCCAGCAGCTTCGCTTCCGGGACAGGGGCAGAGACCCAGTACTTC. It yields the protein CASSFASGTGAETQYF.